These 11 T cell receptor beta chains were sequenced from one sample in a study of CD8+ T cells in alopecia areata. Sequencing templates came from extracted RNA that was reverse transcribed into cDNA. Data came from immunoSEQ multiplex PCR; TCRdb stores just in-frame clones and leaves some out. The sample lists more than 100,000 clones, approximately 52% occurring once. The specimen was CD4+ T cells sorted from blood. The receptors here all came from a human donor in good health.

J is TRBJ2-7 and V is TRBV29-1; TRBD2 agrees at 12 bases. CDR3 length: 13 residues. The germline CDR1 and CDR2 sequences are SQVTM and ANQGSEA. Unmatched junction bases numbered 3, after V lost 5 bases and J lost 4 bases. Here the CDR3 reads CSVLTSGGYEQYF. The CDR3 bases are TGCAGCGTTCTGACTAGCGGGGGATACGAGCAGTACTTC.

The chain links TRBV5-1 to TRBJ2-7; D is possibly TRBD1 (5 bases). V gave up 0 bases and J gave up 0 bases, with 7 bases separating them. The CDR3 is made up of 14 amino acids. Germline values: CDR1 SGHRS, CDR2 YFSETQ. The CDR3 DNA follows: TGCGCCAGCAGCTTGGGACAGAACTCCTACGAGCAGTACTTC. This codes for CASSLGQNSYEQYF.

Here the CDR3 reads CATLDGANYGYTF. The CDR3 nucleotides read TGTGCCACCTTGGACGGTGCCAACTATGGCTACACCTTC. The V call is TRBV28, the J call TRBJ1-2; no firm D call. Trimming removed 10 bases at V and 2 bases at J, with 14 bases between. The CDR3 consists of 13 residues. From germline, CDR1 is MDHEN and CDR2 SYDVKM.

V usage is TRBV5-1 and J usage is TRBJ1-2; TRBD1 aligns across 7 bases. The CDR3 spans 11 residues. V shed 7 bases, J shed 4 bases, and the junction held 1 base outside the gene matches. Germline V gene lookup returns CDR1 SGHRS and CDR2 YFSETQ. In nucleotides, the CDR3 is TGCGCCAGCGGGGACAGCTATGGCTACACCTTC. Its protein product is CASGDSYGYTF.

The chain has TRBV19 and TRBJ2-1, with 10 bases matching TRBD1. The CDR3 runs to 14 residues. V was clipped by 4 bases and J by 5 bases; unmatched bases: 2. Germline V gives CDR1 LNHDA, CDR2 SQIVND (reference sequence). The CDR3 bases are TGTGCCAGTAGTACGGACAGGGGGAACAATGAGCAGTTCTTC. This codes for CASSTDRGNNEQFF.

The chain uses TRBV9 and TRBJ2-7; no reliable D call. The CDR3 runs 14 residues. Per the germline V gene, CDR1 is SGDLS and CDR2 is YYNGEE. V lost 0 bases and J 2 bases, leaving 9 bases between the germline ends. The CDR3 region has the DNA TGTGCCAGCAGCGTAGGTCCCAGCGCCTACGAGCAGTACTTC. Its translation: CASSVGPSAYEQYF.

The V and J genes are TRBV30 and TRBJ2-3, with TRBD2 identical over 10 bases. V shed 0 bases, J shed 3 bases, and the junction held 3 bases outside the gene matches. Germline V lookup: CDR1 GTSNPN, CDR2 SVGIG (reference sequence). The CDR3 runs to 15 residues. DNA for the CDR3: TGTGCCTGGAGTGTAACTAGCGGGGTGACAGATACGCAGTATTTT. This translates into CAWSVTSGVTDTQYF.

The chain joins TRBV30 to TRBJ1-4, with TRBD1 identical over 7 bases. In germline, CDR1 is GTSNPN, CDR2 SVGIG (reference sequence). This CDR3 region has 16 residues. With V trimmed by 4 bases and J by 0 bases, 8 bases remained unmatched. The CDR3 loop reads CAWTPGGQSTNEKLFF. Here the CDR3 DNA reads TGTGCCTGGACCCCGGGGGGACAGTCAACTAATGAAAAACTGTTTTTT.

The V gene is TRBV30, the J gene TRBJ2-5; no definite D call. CDR1 and CDR2 from the germline V gene are GTSNPN and SVGIG (reference sequence). Trimming took 2 bases from V and 1 from J, leaving 5 bases between them. The CDR3 is made up of 12 amino acids. The CDR3 spells CAWSQSQETQYF. The CDR3 DNA reads as TGTGCCTGGAGTCAGTCCCAAGAGACCCAGTACTTC. The variable domain in full, with the rest retrieved from reference TRBV30 and TRBJ2-5, is SQTIHQWPATLVQPVGSPLSLECTVEGTSNPNLYWYRQAAGRGLQLLFYSVGIGQISSEVPQNLSASRPQDRQFILSSKKLLLSDSGFYLCAWSQSQETQYFGPGTRLLVL.

This clone was picked up a small number of times. The gene calls are TRBV29-1 and TRBJ2-5; D assignment may be TRBD1 or TRBD2 (5 bases each). Per the germline V gene, CDR1 is SQVTM and CDR2 is ANQGSEA. The V end lost 1 base, the J end lost 2 bases, and 11 bases lay between the germline ends. The CDR3 runs 14 residues. The CDR3 loop reads CSVEGGAAQETQYF. As DNA, the CDR3 is TGCAGCGTTGAAGGAGGGGCAGCACAAGAGACCCAGTACTTC.

The chain couples TRBV7-2 to TRBJ1-5; 12 nucleotides match TRBD1. This CDR3 region has 16 residues. Germline CDR1 SGHTA, CDR2 FQGNSA. With V trimmed by 1 base and J by 7 bases, 5 bases remained unmatched. The CDR3 loop reads CASSLGGTGGWQPQHF. DNA for the CDR3: TGTGCCAGCAGCTTAGGTGGGACAGGGGGCTGGCAGCCCCAGCATTTT.